This T cell receptor (beta chain) stems from a study of OX40 agonist ivuxolimab in advanced cancers. Notes on the study in general: CD4+ and CD8+ blood T cells expanded clonally by week 6 at 0.1 to 3.0 mg/kg. Among the lowest peripheral clonal expansion occurred in 0.1-3.0 mg/kg partial responders. The antigen specificity of the peripheral T cells (those that were expanded) was not determined.

Produced via immunoSEQ multiplex PCR; TCRdb's table is partial and in-frame only. The sample includes about 46,000 clones, about 91% seen only once; the top ten take roughly 12%. The CDR3 has 11 residues. V lost 8 bases to trimming and J lost 5 bases, with 8 bases between them. Germline V gene data show CDR1 as SNHLY and CDR2 as FYNNEI. On this clone itself: As yet, its antigen is unknown.

Autoimmune disease history or systemic immunosuppression disqualified patients. Sequences were derived from CD4+ or CD8+ T cells sorted from blood, sampled in a trial of the OX40 agonist ivuxolimab. The chain links TRBV2 to TRBJ2-3; D uncertain. The receptor was derived from an adult with an advanced solid tumor such as melanoma, head and neck, liver or kidney cancer. CDR3: CASQEGDTQYF. The CDR3 nucleotides are TGTGCCAGCCAGGAAGGAGATACGCAGTATTTT.